Shown below are 9 T cell receptor beta chains from a single sample sequenced in a study of T cells in Graves' hyperthyroidism and ophthalmopathy. Researchers took RNA transcripts and amplified the TCR beta CDR3 regions from them. An initial round of RT-PCR targeting the TCR CDR3 relied on the HTBI primer set. TCRdb passed the multiplex PCR reads through MiXCR, listing each CDR3 protein once. Of around 690,000 distinct CDR3 sequences listed, around 16% are singletons. The sample consisted of blood. These receptors came from a man aged 50-59 years with Graves' hyperthyroidism.

In its sample, this clonotype was seen many times. This chain links TRBV24-1 with TRBJ2-7, with TRBD2 as a possible D gene (6 bases). V lost 6 bases, J lost 0 bases, and 14 bases lay in between. Germline V CDR1 and CDR2: KGHDR, SFDVKD. The CDR3 is 15 amino acids. The chain's CDR3 is CATSSKSTSSYEQYF. The CDR3 DNA reads as TGTGCCACCAGTTCCAAGTCGACTAGCTCCTACGAGCAGTACTTC.

This clonotype was counted many times. V is TRBV15 and J is TRBJ2-7; 7 nucleotides align to TRBD2. Per the germline V gene, CDR1 is LNHNV and CDR2 is YYDKDF (reference sequence). V dropped 6 bases and J dropped 5; count of bases not matched to a gene: 7. The length of the CDR3 is 13 residues. CDR3 protein: CATSQGGPHEQYF. Here the CDR3 DNA reads TGTGCCACCAGTCAGGGAGGGCCCCACGAGCAGTACTTC.

In its sample, this clonotype was seen a few times. J is TRBJ2-3 and V is TRBV6-1; TRBD1 aligns across 7 bases. Germline CDR1 and CDR2: MNHNS and SASEGT. Trimming took 5 bases from V and 6 from J; bases not matched to a gene: 5. This CDR3 contains 13 residues. CDR3 loop: CASSKTGLDTQYF. DNA of the CDR3: TGTGCCAGCAGTAAGACAGGGTTGGATACGCAGTATTTT.

This clonotype was seen ten or more times. The rearrangement links TRBV28 to TRBJ2-2; TRBD2 matches at 8 bases. CDR3 size: 16 residues. The germline gives CDR1 MDHEN, CDR2 SYDVKM. V shed 4 bases, J shed 2 bases, and the junction held 6 bases outside the gene matches. DNA for the CDR3: TGTGCCAGCAGTTCTCCTAGCGGGCAAAACACCGGGGAGCTGTTTTTT. Translated, it gives CASSSPSGQNTGELFF.

There are a few counts of this clonotype. V and J are TRBV11-3 and TRBJ2-1; D not resolved. The CDR3 has 17 residues. Germline V CDR1 and CDR2: SGHNT, YENEEA. V was trimmed by 6 bases and J by 4 bases, leaving 22 bases between them. CDR3 loop: CASSLESRVSVYNEQFF. The CDR3 DNA follows: TGTGCCAGCAGTCTCGAAAGCCGGGTCTCTGTGTACAATGAGCAGTTCTTC. Supplemented by reference TRBV11-3 and TRBJ2-1, the full variable domain reads EAGVVQSPRYKIIEKKQPVAFWCNPISGHNTLYWYLQNLGQGPELLIRYENEEAVDDSQLPKDRFSAERLKGVDSTLKIQPAELGDSAVYLCASSLESRVSVYNEQFFGPGTRLTVL.

The table lists this clonotype with many counts. V and J are TRBV28 and TRBJ1-5; D is possibly TRBD1 (5 bases). Trimming stripped 2 bases from V and 7 bases from J, with 9 bases between. From germline, CDR1 is MDHEN and CDR2 SYDVKM. CDR3 length: 13 amino acids. CDR3 residues: CASSLAGRQPQHF. CDR3 DNA: TGTGCCAGCAGTTTAGCAGGGAGACAGCCCCAGCATTTT.

The sample holds a few counts of this clonotype. The chain links TRBV3-1 to TRBJ1-2; D uncertain. The CDR3 runs 15 residues. V shed 1 base and J shed 6 bases, with 15 bases lying between them. The germline V gene has CDR1 LGHDT and CDR2 YNNKEL (reference sequence). The CDR3 is CASSQVFRDRDGYTF. Here the CDR3 DNA reads TGTGCCAGCAGCCAAGTTTTTCGGGATCGTGATGGCTACACCTTC.

This clonotype was seen more than once but under ten times. This may arise from a read error, as a much more abundant clone is one base away. This chain links TRBV9 with TRBJ2-1; 9 bases map to TRBD2. The CDR3 has 15 residues. The trim removed 2 bases at V and 3 bases at J, leaving 3 bases unmatched. The germline CDR1 and CDR2 sequences are SGDLS and YYNGEE. CDR3 in amino acids: CASSVLAGRYNEQFF. The CDR3 coding sequence is TGTGCCAGCAGCGTTCTAGCGGGGCGCTACAATGAGCAGTTCTTC.

This clonotype was observed a handful of times. The chain has TRBV20-1 and TRBJ2-7, with 9 bases lining up with TRBD2. The germline CDR1 and CDR2 sequences are DFQATT and SNEGSKA (reference sequence). This CDR3 is 15 amino acids long. V was pared by 0 bases and J by 2 bases, with 5 bases of the junction left unmatched. The CDR3 DNA reads TGCAGTGCTAGAGATCAAGCGGGAGGCGCCTACGAGCAGTACTTC. This sequence encodes CSARDQAGGAYEQYF.